This note documents a single TCR beta chain sequence. This sample is part of a study of shared clonotypes between healthy human individuals. Sequencing used immunoSEQ multiplex PCR; TCRdb keeps in-frame clones, though not all of them. The data hold roughly 760,000 clones, with around 74% observed a single time. V was trimmed by 8 bases and J by 4 bases, leaving 20 bases between them. The CDR3 loop spans 15 amino acids. CDR1 is MNHNS, CDR2 SASEGT, per germline. The sample taken for sequencing was memory CD4+ T cells sorted from blood. Specified subset: CD45RA-negative fraction. V and J are TRBV6-1 and TRBJ1-2; unclear D gene. The receptor comes from a woman younger than 45 in good health. CDR3 nucleotides: TGTGCCAGCGGGCCTCTGAACGCTAGGCGCTATGGCTACACCTTC. Its protein is CASGPLNARRYGYTF.